This T cell receptor (beta chain) was observed in a study of blood T cell repertoires in COVID-19. Overall study context: Researchers got acute and convalescent COVID-19 samples from the United States, Italy and Spain.

The CDR3 is 16 residues long. The germline CDR1 and CDR2 sequences are SGDLS and YYNGEE. Trimming at V came to 3 bases and at J to 4 bases, leaving 9 bases not matched to a gene. The data were produced by immunoSEQ multiplex PCR, yet TCRdb's version contains in-frame clones alone and is incomplete. The sample has about 19,000 clones; around nine tenths are singletons. V is TRBV9 and J is TRBJ2-1; 8 nucleotides match TRBD1. Sequencing was carried out using peripheral blood. This sequence originates from a human donor in a cohort sampled during active COVID-19. CDR3 sequence (DNA): TGTGCCAGCAGCGGACAGGGGTCACAAACATACAATGAGCAGTTCTTC. Amino acids: CASSGQGSQTYNEQFF.